The next 10 T cell receptor beta chains were all read from a single sample in a study of vaccination effects on CD4 cells after COVID-19. Measured with immunoSEQ multiplex PCR; TCRdb has only the in-frame clones, and not every one. The data show about 26,000 clones, with nearly 80% seen just once and under 7% held by the top ten. Before sequencing took place, the ViraFEST assay used viral peptide pools to expand antigen-specific CD4+ T cells. Culture proceeded for more than 8 days, and CD4+ T cells were then isolated. All participants had two doses of either the BNT162b2 or mRNA-1273 vaccine. Their target antigens are unknown. Specimen: CD4+ T cells from PBMCs cultured with SARS-CoV-2 spike peptides, collected after COVID-19 vaccination. The source of these receptors is a human donor who received a COVID-19 vaccine. Some clones in this sample may be carry-over from other donors' samples.

This clone was seen once. The chain has TRBV7-3 and TRBJ2-2; D not certain. The CDR3 has 15 residues. Germline V gene data show CDR1 as SGHTA and CDR2 as FQGTGA. Trimming removed 5 bases at V and 1 base at J, with 11 bases between. CDR3 nucleotides: TGTGCCAGCAGCCCCTGGTCCGGGAACACCGGGGAGCTGTTTTTT. Its translation is CASSPWSGNTGELFF.

V usage is TRBV5-1 and J usage is TRBJ2-3; D remains unclear. V was clipped by 6 bases and J by 0 bases, with 8 bases between them. CDR3 length equals 13 residues. Germline V lookup: CDR1 SGHRS, CDR2 YFSETQ. The CDR3 DNA is TGCGCCAGCACCTCACAGAGCACAGATACGCAGTATTTT. Translated, it gives CASTSQSTDTQYF.

The V gene is TRBV15, the J gene TRBJ2-3; TRBD1 is a possible D gene (6 bases). CDR3 size: 17 residues. Germline-derived CDR1 and CDR2 are LNHNV and YYDKDF (reference sequence). The V end lost 0 bases, the J end lost 0 bases, and 13 bases lay between the germline ends. CDR3 region: CATSRDRQGFSTDTQYF. The CDR3 bases are TGTGCCACCAGCAGAGATCGGCAGGGGTTTAGCACAGATACGCAGTATTTT.

The V and J genes are TRBV4-1 and TRBJ2-5; 9 nucleotides align to TRBD2. CDR3 length: 16 residues. The V segment lost 1 base and the J segment 6 bases; nucleotides outside the gene matches: 9. CDR1 and CDR2 from the germline V gene are MGHRA and YSYEKL. CDR3 nucleotide sequence: TGCGCCAGCAGCCAAGTGCATAGCGGGGGTACCAAGACCCAGTACTTC. Translated: CASSQVHSGGTKTQYF.

The CDR3 nucleotides are TGTGCCAGCAGTTTAAGAAATGAAAAACTGTTTTTT. It translates to CASSLRNEKLFF. The chain employs TRBV28 and TRBJ1-4; D not certain. This CDR3 contains 12 residues. The germline gives CDR1 MDHEN, CDR2 SYDVKM. With 2 bases removed from V and 5 bases from J, the gap between germline ends came to 3 bases.

The chain is built from TRBV19 and TRBJ1-2, with a possible D match to TRBD1 (6 bases). The CDR3 is 16 amino acids. The V end was cut by 6 bases, the J end by 9 bases, with 26 bases between. Germline CDR1 and CDR2: LNHDA and SQIVND (reference sequence). The CDR3 DNA reads TGTGCCAGTAGGCCCCCATCTGGGGGCTCCGGCCGGAGCTACACCTTC. Amino acid sequence: CASRPPSGGSGRSYTF.

As regards this clone: The same CDR3 arises from other DNA sequences in this sample as well. The chain recombines TRBV19 with TRBJ2-2; no reliable D call. Trimming left V 3 bases short and J 0 bases short, with 8 bases between. CDR1 is LNHDA and CDR2 is SQIVND in the germline V gene (reference sequence). The CDR3 runs 15 residues. The CDR3 sequence: CASSIGRSNTGELFF. The CDR3 DNA reads TGTGCCAGTAGTATTGGCAGATCGAACACCGGGGAGCTGTTTTTT.

V is TRBV18 and J is TRBJ1-4, with 9 positions matching TRBD1. With 3 bases clipped from V and 4 bases from J, the junction kept 3 bases outside the gene matches. The CDR3 consists of 15 residues. CDR1 and CDR2 from the germline V gene are KGHSH and LQKENI. The DNA for the CDR3 is TGTGCCAGCTCACCGGGACAGGGAATTAATGAAAAACTGTTTTTT. Translating it yields CASSPGQGINEKLFF.

The rearrangement joins TRBV6-6 to TRBJ1-1; tentative D call: TRBD1 (5 bases). Trimming removed 4 bases from V and 2 bases from J, with 11 bases in between. The CDR3 runs to 14 residues. Per the germline V gene, CDR1 is MNHNY and CDR2 is SVGAGI (reference sequence). CDR3 amino acids: CASSSGPSNTEAFF. The DNA of the CDR3 is TGTGCCAGCAGTTCGGGGCCATCTAACACTGAAGCTTTCTTT.

The rearrangement links TRBV5-1 to TRBJ2-3; 8 positions agree with TRBD2. The germline V gene has CDR1 SGHRS and CDR2 YFSETQ. The J segment lost 0 bases and the V segment lost 0 bases, leaving 6 bases of the junction unmatched. The CDR3 runs to 17 residues. The CDR3 protein is CASSLAPGLESTDTQYF. CDR3 DNA: TGCGCCAGCAGCTTGGCCCCGGGACTAGAGAGCACAGATACGCAGTATTTT.